A single sample gave rise to the 12 T cell receptor beta chains below, sequenced in a study of blood T cell repertoires in COVID-19. Data came from immunoSEQ multiplex PCR; TCRdb stores just in-frame clones and leaves some out. The repertoire holds tens of thousands of clones, around 80% seen once, with roughly 10% in the top ten. The source material was peripheral blood. All receptors come from a man aged 30 to 45 with COVID-19, enrolled during active disease.

This chain connects TRBV28 to TRBJ2-7; 11 nucleotides line up with TRBD1. This CDR3 comprises 15 residues. The V and J ends lost 5 bases and 2 bases, in that order; junction bases with no gene match: 5. Germline-derived CDR1 and CDR2 are MDHEN and SYDVKM. CDR3 region: CASSPAGQGAYEQYF. The CDR3 coding sequence is TGTGCCAGCAGTCCCGCGGGACAGGGGGCCTACGAGCAGTACTTC.

The chain is built from TRBV28 and TRBJ1-1; D uncertain. This CDR3 is built from 11 residues. The V end lost 8 bases, the J end lost 10 bases, and 14 bases lay between the germline ends. Germline lookup yields CDR1 MDHEN and CDR2 SYDVKM. The CDR3 sequence: CASVESPRAFF. DNA for the CDR3: TGTGCCAGCGTTGAATCGCCCAGAGCTTTCTTT.

The sample holds a few counts of this clone. This sequence joins TRBV6-5 and TRBJ1-1; a possible D gene is TRBD1 (5 bases). The CDR3 has 13 residues. V lost 5 bases, J lost 3 bases, and 10 bases lay in between. Per the germline V gene, CDR1 is MNHEY and CDR2 is SVGAGI. The CDR3 here is CASSRGFDTEAFF. CDR3 bases: TGTGCCAGCAGTCGGGGGTTCGACACTGAAGCTTTCTTT.

The chain carries TRBV7-2 and TRBJ2-7; 10 bases are shared with TRBD1. Germline-derived CDR1 and CDR2 are SGHTA and FQGNSA. J was trimmed by 5 bases and V by 1 base; bases with no gene match: 5. The CDR3 has 15 amino acids. The CDR3 DNA is TGTGCCAGCAGCTTAGGGGACAGGGGCTACCACGAGCAGTACTTC. It encodes CASSLGDRGYHEQYF.

The chain combines TRBV6-2 or TRBV6-3 with TRBJ2-1; 9 nucleotides line up with TRBD2. J gave up 5 bases and V 2 bases, and 7 bases lay outside the gene matches. The germline V gene encodes CDR1 MNHEY and CDR2 SVGEGT. The length of the CDR3 is 16 residues. The CDR3 loop reads CASSYLSGRPNNEQFF. The CDR3 DNA follows: TGTGCCAGCAGTTACCTAAGCGGGAGGCCTAACAATGAGCAGTTCTTC.

The rearrangement links TRBV3-1 (or the pseudogene TRBV3-2) to TRBJ2-3; D unresolved. Per germline, CDR1 LGHDT and CDR2 YNNKEL (reference sequence). The V end was cut by 8 bases, the J end by 7 bases, with 16 bases between. The CDR3 has 13 amino acids. CDR3 in amino acids: CASCRAPRHTQYF. The CDR3 DNA reads TGTGCCAGCTGTCGAGCCCCTAGGCATACGCAGTATTTT.

The rearrangement joins TRBV5-5 to TRBJ2-7; D not certain. Trimming cost V 4 bases and J 3 bases, with 8 bases left between them. This CDR3 region has 12 residues. Germline V gene lookup returns CDR1 SGHKS and CDR2 YYEKEE (reference sequence). The CDR3 loop reads CASSLDFYEQYF. DNA of the CDR3: TGTGCCAGCAGCCTCGACTTCTACGAGCAGTACTTC.

V and J are TRBV9 and TRBJ1-5, with D uncertain. CDR3 length equals 14 residues. Germline CDR1 is SGDLS and CDR2 is YYNGEE. V was cut by 0 bases and J by 4 bases, with 8 bases left in between. CDR3 sequence: CASSVGTDNQPQHF. In DNA, the CDR3 is TGTGCCAGCAGCGTAGGAACAGATAATCAGCCCCAGCATTTT.

This clone has only one observation. V and J are TRBV5-4 and TRBJ2-3; 9 bases match TRBD1. The junction had 4 bases not matched to a gene; V was cut back by 2 bases and J by 3 bases. Germline CDR1 reads SGHNT; CDR2 reads YYREEE (reference sequence). This CDR3 is 15 amino acids long. CDR3 nucleotides: TGTGCCAGCAGCTTAGGGACAGGGCTTACAGATACGCAGTATTTT. Its protein is CASSLGTGLTDTQYF.

This clone was counted between two and nine times. The chain has TRBV9 and TRBJ1-2; possible D gene TRBD1, 5 bases. V was clipped by 4 bases and J by 5 bases, with 21 bases between them. CDR3 length: 16 amino acids. From germline, CDR1 is SGDLS and CDR2 YYNGEE. CDR3 region: CASSLGEAPSTYGYTF. The CDR3 bases are TGTGCCAGCAGCCTAGGGGAGGCGCCTTCCACTTATGGCTACACCTTC.

The chain has TRBV28 and TRBJ1-2; possible D gene TRBD1, 6 bases. CDR1 is MDHEN, CDR2 SYDVKM, per germline. The CDR3 sequence is 13 residues long. Trimming took 7 bases from V and 5 from J, leaving 14 bases between them. The CDR3 sequence: CASTMTGLYGYTF. CDR3 DNA sequence: TGTGCCAGCACCATGACAGGACTTTATGGCTACACCTTC.

This chain links TRBV19 with TRBJ1-2; maybe TRBD1 (6 bases). Trimming took 1 base from V and 8 from J, leaving 14 bases between them. The CDR3 runs 14 residues. The germline V gene has CDR1 LNHDA and CDR2 SQIVND (reference sequence). The CDR3 DNA sequence: TGTGCCAGTAGTATAGGTTCAGGGGCGAGCGGCTACACCTTC. This codes for CASSIGSGASGYTF. The whole variable domain, filled in from reference TRBV19 and TRBJ1-2, reads DGGITQSPKYLFRKEGQNVTLSCEQNLNHDAMYWYRQDPGQGLRLIYYSQIVNDFQKGDIAEGYSVSREKKESFPLTVTSAQKNPTAFYLCASSIGSGASGYTFGSGTRLTVV.